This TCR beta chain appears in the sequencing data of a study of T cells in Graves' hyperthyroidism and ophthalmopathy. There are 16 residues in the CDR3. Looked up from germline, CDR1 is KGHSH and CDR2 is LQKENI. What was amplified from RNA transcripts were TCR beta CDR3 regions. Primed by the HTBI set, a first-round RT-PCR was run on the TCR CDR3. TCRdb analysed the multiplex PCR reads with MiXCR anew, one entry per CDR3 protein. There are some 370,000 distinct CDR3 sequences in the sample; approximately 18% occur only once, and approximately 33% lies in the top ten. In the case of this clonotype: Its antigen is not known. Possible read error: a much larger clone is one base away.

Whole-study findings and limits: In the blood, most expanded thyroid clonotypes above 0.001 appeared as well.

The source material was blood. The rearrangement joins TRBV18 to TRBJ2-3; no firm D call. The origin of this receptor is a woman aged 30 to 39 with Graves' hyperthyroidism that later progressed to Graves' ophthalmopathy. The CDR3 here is CSSSPRAPDLTDTQYF. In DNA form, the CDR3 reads TGTTCCAGCTCACCACGGGCCCCAGACCTCACAGATACGCAGTATTTT.